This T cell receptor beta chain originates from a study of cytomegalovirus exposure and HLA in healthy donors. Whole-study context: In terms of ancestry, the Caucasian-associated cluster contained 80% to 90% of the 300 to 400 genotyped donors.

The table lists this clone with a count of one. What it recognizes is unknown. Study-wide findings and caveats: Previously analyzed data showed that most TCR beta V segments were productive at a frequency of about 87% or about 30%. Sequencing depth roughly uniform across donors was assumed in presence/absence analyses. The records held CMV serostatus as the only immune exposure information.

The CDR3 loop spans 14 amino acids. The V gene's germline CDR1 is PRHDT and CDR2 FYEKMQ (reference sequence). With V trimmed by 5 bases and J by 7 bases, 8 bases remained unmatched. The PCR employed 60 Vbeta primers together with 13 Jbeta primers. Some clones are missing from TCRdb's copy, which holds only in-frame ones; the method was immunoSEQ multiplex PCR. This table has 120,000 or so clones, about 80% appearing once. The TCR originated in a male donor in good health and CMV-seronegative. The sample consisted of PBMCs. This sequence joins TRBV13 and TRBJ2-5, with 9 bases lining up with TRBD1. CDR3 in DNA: TGTGCCAGCAGCGTAAACAGGGGGCGCGGGACCCAGTACTTC. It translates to CASSVNRGRGTQYF.